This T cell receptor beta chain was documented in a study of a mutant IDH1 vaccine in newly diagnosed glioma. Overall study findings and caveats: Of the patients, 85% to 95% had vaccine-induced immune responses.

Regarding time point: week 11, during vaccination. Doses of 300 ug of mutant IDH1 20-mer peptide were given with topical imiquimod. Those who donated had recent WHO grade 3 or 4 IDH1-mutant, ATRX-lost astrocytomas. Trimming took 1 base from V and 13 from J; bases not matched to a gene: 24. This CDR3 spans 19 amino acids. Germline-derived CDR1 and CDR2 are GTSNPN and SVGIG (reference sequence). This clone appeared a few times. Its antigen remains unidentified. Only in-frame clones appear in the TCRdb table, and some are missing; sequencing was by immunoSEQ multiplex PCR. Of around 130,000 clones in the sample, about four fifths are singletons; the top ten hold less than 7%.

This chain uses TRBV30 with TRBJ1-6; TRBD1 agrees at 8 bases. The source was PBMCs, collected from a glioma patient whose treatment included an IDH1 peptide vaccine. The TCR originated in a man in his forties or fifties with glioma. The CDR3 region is CAWSAIRSYSGQGGEPLHF. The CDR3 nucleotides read TGTGCCTGGAGTGCGATACGCTCATACAGCGGACAGGGAGGTGAGCCCCTCCACTTT.